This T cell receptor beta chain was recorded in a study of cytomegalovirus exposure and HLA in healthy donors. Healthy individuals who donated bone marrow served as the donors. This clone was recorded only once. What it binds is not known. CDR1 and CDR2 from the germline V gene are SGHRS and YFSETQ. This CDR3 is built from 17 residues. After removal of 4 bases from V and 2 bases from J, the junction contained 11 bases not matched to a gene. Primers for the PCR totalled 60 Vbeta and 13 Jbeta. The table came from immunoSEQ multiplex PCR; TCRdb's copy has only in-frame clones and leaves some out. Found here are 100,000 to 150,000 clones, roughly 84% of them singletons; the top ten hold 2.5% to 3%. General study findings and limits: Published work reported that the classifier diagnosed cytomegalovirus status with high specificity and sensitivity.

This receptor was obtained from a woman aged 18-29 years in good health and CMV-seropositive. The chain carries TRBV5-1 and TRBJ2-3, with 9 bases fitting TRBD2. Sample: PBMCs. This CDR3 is CASSPLWSGGNTDTQYF. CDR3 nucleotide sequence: TGCGCCAGCAGCCCCCTTTGGAGCGGGGGGAACACAGATACGCAGTATTTT.